This T cell receptor beta chain was identified in a study of shared clonotypes between healthy human individuals. Study findings and constraints: Generation probabilities were higher for clonotypes shared across all four sorted-subset donors than for unshared ones. Across a handful of donors, naive CD4 shared around 5.4%, naive CD8 approximately 3.5%, memory CD4 roughly 2.3%, memory CD8 0.35% to 0.5%. Tissue TCR repertoires likely differ from these blood-only repertoires.

Generated by immunoSEQ multiplex PCR, the TCRdb table keeps only in-frame clones and is missing some. Of about 2 million clones in the sample, about 95% were seen once. The V gene's germline CDR1 is MNHNS and CDR2 SASEGT. The CDR3 extends over 18 amino acids. V lost 3 bases to trimming and J lost 1 base; unmatched junction nucleotides: 9. The naive CD8 fraction comprised CD45RO-negative cells positively selected for CCR7 and excluded terminally differentiated effector memory CD45RA+ cells. Notes on this clone: Antigen specificity is unknown.

Sequenced input: naive CD8+ T cells sorted from blood. The TCR comes from a man younger than 30 in good health. The chain couples TRBV6-1 to TRBJ1-1; 12 nucleotides match TRBD1. The chain's CDR3 is CASSDARGQGAGNTEAFF. The CDR3 DNA follows: TGTGCCAGCAGTGACGCTAGGGGACAGGGGGCTGGGAACACTGAAGCTTTCTTT.